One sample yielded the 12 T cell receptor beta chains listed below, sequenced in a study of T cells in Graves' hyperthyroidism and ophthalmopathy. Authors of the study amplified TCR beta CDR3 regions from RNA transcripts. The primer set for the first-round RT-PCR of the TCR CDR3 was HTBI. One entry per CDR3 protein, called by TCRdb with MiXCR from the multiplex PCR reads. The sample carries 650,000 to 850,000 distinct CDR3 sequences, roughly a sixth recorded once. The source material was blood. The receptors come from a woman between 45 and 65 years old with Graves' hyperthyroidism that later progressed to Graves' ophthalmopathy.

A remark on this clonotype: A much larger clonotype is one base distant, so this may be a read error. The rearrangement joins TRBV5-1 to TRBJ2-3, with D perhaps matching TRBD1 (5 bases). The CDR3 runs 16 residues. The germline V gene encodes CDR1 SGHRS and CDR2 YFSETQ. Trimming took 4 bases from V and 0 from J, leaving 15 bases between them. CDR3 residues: CASSRDTGQSTDTQYF. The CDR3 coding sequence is TGCGCCAGCAGCCGTGACACCGGACAAAGCACAGATACGCAGTATTTT.

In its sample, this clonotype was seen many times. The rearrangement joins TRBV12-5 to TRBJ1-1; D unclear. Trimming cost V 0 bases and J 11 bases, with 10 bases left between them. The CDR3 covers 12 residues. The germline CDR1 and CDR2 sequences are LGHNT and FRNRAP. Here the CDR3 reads CASGLVRTSAFF. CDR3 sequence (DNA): TGTGCTAGTGGTTTGGTACGAACATCTGCTTTCTTT.

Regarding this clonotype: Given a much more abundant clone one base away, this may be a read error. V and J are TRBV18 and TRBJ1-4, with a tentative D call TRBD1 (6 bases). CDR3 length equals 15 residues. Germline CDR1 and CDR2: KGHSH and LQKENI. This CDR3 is CASSPGTTTSEKLFF. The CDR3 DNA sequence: TGTGCCAGCTCACCGGGGACAACAACTAGTGAAAAACTGTTTTTT. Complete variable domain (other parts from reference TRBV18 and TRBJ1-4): NAGVMQNPRHLVRRRGQEARLRCSPMKGHSHVYWYRQLPEEGLKFMVYLQKENIIDESGMPKERFSAEFPKEGPSILRIQQVVRGDSAAYFCASSPGTTTSEKLFFGSGTQLSVL.

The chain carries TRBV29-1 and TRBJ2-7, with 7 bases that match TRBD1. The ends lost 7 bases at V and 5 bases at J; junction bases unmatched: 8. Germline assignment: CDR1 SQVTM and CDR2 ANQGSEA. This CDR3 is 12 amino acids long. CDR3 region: CSASTGFNEQYF. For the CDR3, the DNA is TGCAGCGCCTCGACAGGGTTCAACGAGCAGTACTTC.

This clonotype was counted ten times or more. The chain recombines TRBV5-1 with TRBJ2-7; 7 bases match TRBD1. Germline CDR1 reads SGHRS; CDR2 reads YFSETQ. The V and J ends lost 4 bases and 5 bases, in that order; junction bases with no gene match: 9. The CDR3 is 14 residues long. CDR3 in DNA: TGCGCCAGCAGCATAGGGACAGTCGGAGACGAGCAGTACTTC. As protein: CASSIGTVGDEQYF.

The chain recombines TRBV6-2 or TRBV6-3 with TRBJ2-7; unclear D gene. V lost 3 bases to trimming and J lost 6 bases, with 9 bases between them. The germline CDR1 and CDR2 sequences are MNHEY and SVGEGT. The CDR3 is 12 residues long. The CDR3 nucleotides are TGTGCCAGCAGTTATCTGGGTGCCGAGCAGTACTTC. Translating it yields CASSYLGAEQYF.

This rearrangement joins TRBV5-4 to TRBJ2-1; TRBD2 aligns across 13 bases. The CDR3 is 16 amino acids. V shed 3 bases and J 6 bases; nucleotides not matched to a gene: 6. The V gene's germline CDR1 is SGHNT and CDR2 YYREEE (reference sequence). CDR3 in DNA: TGTGCCAGCAGCTCCCCACTAGCGGGGGGGCCCAATGAGCAGTTCTTC. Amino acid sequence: CASSSPLAGGPNEQFF. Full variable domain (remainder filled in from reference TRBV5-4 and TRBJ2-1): ETGVTQSPTHLIKTRGQQVTLRCSSQSGHNTVSWYQQALGQGPQFIFQYYREEENGRGNFPPRFSGLQFPNYSSELNVNALELDDSALYLCASSSPLAGGPNEQFFGPGTRLTVL.

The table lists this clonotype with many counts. CDR3 sequence reads: CASSLYLNTDTQYF. The DNA of the CDR3 is TGCGCCAGCAGCTTATATCTTAACACAGATACGCAGTATTTT. The chain combines TRBV5-1 with TRBJ2-3, with unresolved D. Germline-derived CDR1 and CDR2 are SGHRS and YFSETQ. This CDR3 spans 14 amino acids. Trimming shortened V by 2 bases and J by 2 bases, and 9 bases separated the two germline ends.

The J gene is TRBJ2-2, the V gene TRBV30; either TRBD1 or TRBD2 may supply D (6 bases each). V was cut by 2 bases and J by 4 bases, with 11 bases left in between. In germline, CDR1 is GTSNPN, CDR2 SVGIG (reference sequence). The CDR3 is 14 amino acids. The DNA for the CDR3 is TGTGCCTGGAGTCGGGGGCTTGGCACCGGGGAGCTGTTTTTT. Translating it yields CAWSRGLGTGELFF. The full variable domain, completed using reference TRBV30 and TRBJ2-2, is SQTIHQWPATLVQPVGSPLSLECTVEGTSNPNLYWYRQAAGRGLQLLFYSVGIGQISSEVPQNLSASRPQDRQFILSSKKLLLSDSGFYLCAWSRGLGTGELFFGEGSRLTVL.

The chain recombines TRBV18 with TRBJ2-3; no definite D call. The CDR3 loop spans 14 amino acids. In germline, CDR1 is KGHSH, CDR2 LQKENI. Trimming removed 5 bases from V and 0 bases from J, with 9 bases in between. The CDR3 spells CASSNTPSTDTQYF. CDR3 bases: TGTGCCAGCTCAAATACCCCAAGCACAGATACGCAGTATTTT.

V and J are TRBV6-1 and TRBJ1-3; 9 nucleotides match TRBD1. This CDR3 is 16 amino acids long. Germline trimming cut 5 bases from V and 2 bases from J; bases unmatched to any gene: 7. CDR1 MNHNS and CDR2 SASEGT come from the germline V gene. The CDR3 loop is CASSPRDRAPGNTIYF. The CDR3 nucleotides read TGTGCCAGCAGTCCCCGGGACAGGGCCCCTGGAAACACCATATATTTT.

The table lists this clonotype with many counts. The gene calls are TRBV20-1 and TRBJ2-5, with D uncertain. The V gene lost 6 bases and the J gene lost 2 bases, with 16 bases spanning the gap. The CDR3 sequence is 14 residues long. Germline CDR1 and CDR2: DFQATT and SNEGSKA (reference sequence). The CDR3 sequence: CSAPDLESQETQYF. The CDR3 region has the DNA TGCAGTGCACCTGATCTCGAATCGCAAGAGACCCAGTACTTC.